This is a list of T cell receptor beta chains from one sample in a study of CD8 T cells in Susac syndrome. TCRdb reprocessed the immunoSEQ multiplex PCR reads with MiXCR, giving one entry per CDR3 protein. The table records roughly 120,000 distinct CDR3 sequences, more than 85% of them present only once. Sequenced sample: CD8+ T cells from PBMCs. Every receptor here comes from a human donor with multiple sclerosis. The CDR3 runs from the conserved cysteine through the conserved F or W. D genes are given only for firm matches. Size is omitted from some rows. Given values are once, few, many or a class for expanded clones.

j_gene	v_gene	d_gene	abundance	CDR3aa	CDR3nt
TRBJ1-6	TRBV5-6	NA	NA	CASSFRDGTHSPLHF	TGTGCCAGCAGCTTTCGGGACGGAACGCATTCCCCCCTCCACTTT
TRBJ1-5	TRBV2	NA	NA	CASSVVARASSSNQPQHF	TGTGCCAGCAGTGTGGTGGCGAGGGCCTCAAGTAGCAATCAGCCCCAGCATTTT
TRBJ2-7	TRBV20-1	TRBD2	NA	CSAKLAGSYEQYF	TGCAGTGCTAAACTAGCGGGGTCCTACGAGCAGTACTTC
TRBJ1-2	TRBV9	NA	NA	CASSVWGSSFGYTF	TGTGCCAGCAGCGTATGGGGGAGTTCGTTTGGCTACACCTTC
TRBJ2-1	TRBV6-6	NA	NA	CASSYMAGATNEQFF	TGTGCCAGCAGTTACATGGCGGGGGCGACCAATGAGCAGTTCTTC
TRBJ2-7	TRBV3-1	NA	NA	CASSQERGYYEQYF	TGTGCCAGCAGCCAAGAGCGGGGCTACTACGAGCAGTACTTC
TRBJ2-1	TRBV20-1	TRBD2	few	CSARGTSGGRDEQFF	TGCAGTGCTAGAGGTACTAGCGGGGGTCGGGATGAGCAGTTCTTC
TRBJ1-2	TRBV13	NA	NA	CASSLGQDIIDGYTF	TGTGCCAGCAGCTTAGGACAGGACATTATCGATGGCTACACCTTC
TRBJ2-3	TRBV20-1	NA	NA	CSANLPSFTGRRSDTQYF	TGCAGTGCTAATCTCCCCTCTTTTACAGGGCGAAGGTCAGATACGCAGTATTTT
TRBJ2-5	TRBV28	NA	NA	CASLRDTEIQETQYF	TGTGCCAGCCTTAGGGACACCGAGATCCAAGAGACCCAGTACTTC
TRBJ1-2	TRBV7-3	NA	NA	CASSVGTGAAKTF	NA
TRBJ1-3	TRBV7-9	NA	NA	CAIPLTSGNTIYF	TGTGCCATTCCCCTTACCTCTGGAAACACCATATATTTT
TRBJ2-2	TRBV12-5	NA	once	CASGLEDMGGELFF	TGTGCTAGTGGTTTGGAAGATATGGGAGGGGAGCTGTTTTTT
TRBJ1-1	TRBV12-5	NA	NA	CASGLWGERNTEAFF	TGTGCTAGTGGTTTGTGGGGGGAGAGGAACACTGAAGCTTTCTTT
TRBJ2-6	TRBV24-1	NA	NA	CATLSGANVLTF	TGTGCCACCTTGTCTGGGGCCAACGTCCTGACTTTC
TRBJ2-2	TRBV7-6	NA	few	CASSLSVGGELFF	TGTGCCAGCAGCTTAAGTGTTGGCGGGGAGCTTTTTTTT
TRBJ1-1	TRBV27	NA	NA	CASRAGAVTEAFF	TGTGCCAGCAGGGCGGGGGCCGTAACTGAAGCTTTCTTT
TRBJ1-2	TRBV6-1	NA	NA	CASSGPLTSNYGYTF	TGTGCCAGCAGCGGGCCACTAACAAGTAACTATGGCTACACCTTC
TRBJ2-7	TRBV30	NA	NA	CAWSQPVGSRREQYF	TGTGCCTGGAGTCAACCGGTTGGATCGAGGCGCGAGCAGTACTTC
TRBJ1-1	TRBV19	NA	NA	CASSGRMNTEAFF	TGTGCCAGTAGTGGGAGAATGAACACTGAAGCTTTCTTT
TRBJ2-1	TRBV4-1	TRBD2	NA	CASSQTSGRANEQFF	TGCGCCAGCAGCCAAACTAGCGGGAGGGCCAATGAGCAGTTCTTC
TRBJ2-1	TRBV2	TRBD2	NA	CAIRLGTRANEQFF	TGTGCCATCCGACTCGGGACTAGGGCCAATGAGCAGTTCTTC
TRBJ2-3	TRBV7-2	NA	NA	CASSLATTGTLTDTQYF	TGTGCCAGCAGCTTAGCGACGACCGGGACTCTAACAGATACGCAGTATTTT
TRBJ2-2	TRBV19	NA	NA	CASSMRDGVKGELFF	TGTGCCAGTAGTATGCGGGACGGAGTTAAGGGGGAGCTGTTTTTT